These 3 T cell receptor beta chains came from one sample sequenced in a study of T cell repertoires in cytomegalovirus infection. What these receptors recognize is not known. TCRdb ran MiXCR on the reads and lists one entry per CDR3 protein. The table lists approximately 770,000 distinct CDR3 sequences, 25% to 30% of them singletons. Sample: cultured CD8+ T cells from PBMCs, taken from culture after CMV antigen stimulation. Receptor source: a human donor in good health (CMV status not recorded). Some clones in this sample may be carry-over from other donors' samples.

This clonotype was observed a handful of times. The chain couples TRBV5-5 to TRBJ1-2; D is unresolved. Germline lookup yields CDR1 SGHKS and CDR2 YYEKEE (reference sequence). V lost 2 bases to trimming and J lost 6 bases, with 17 bases between them. The CDR3 covers 15 residues. CDR3 in DNA: TGTGCCAGCAGCTTCGCCTTCCCACCGATCCATGGCTACACCTTC. This translates into CASSFAFPPIHGYTF.

The J gene is TRBJ1-3, the V gene TRBV28; 8 positions agree with TRBD1. Germline lookup yields CDR1 MDHEN and CDR2 SYDVKM. This CDR3 region has 14 residues. V shed 6 bases and J 4 bases; nucleotides not matched to a gene: 5. The chain's CDR3 is CASSRWDRGNTIYF. The CDR3 region has the DNA TGTGCCAGCAGCCGATGGGACAGGGGAAACACCATATATTTT.

This clonotype was counted only a few times. The chain employs TRBV7-6 and TRBJ2-2; 15 nucleotides line up with TRBD2. The CDR3 contains 16 residues. The trim removed 8 bases at V and 2 bases at J, leaving 3 bases unmatched. The germline CDR1 and CDR2 sequences are SGHVS and FNYEAQ. DNA of the CDR3: TGTGCCAGCTGGGGACTAGCGGGGGGAAACACCGGGGAGCTGTTTTTT. Translated, it gives CASWGLAGGNTGELFF.